The source of this TCR beta chain is a study of Ad26.COV2.S vaccination and SARS-CoV-2 variants. Treatment: some 20 received Ad26.COV2.S at low or high dose, single or two shots; 5 received placebo; per-sample allocation not given. Following the first vaccine or placebo injection, samples were taken on day 63. Ad26 vector vaccine expressed Wuhan-strain SARS-CoV-2 spike. Sequenced by immunoSEQ multiplex PCR; TCRdb stores in-frame clones only, minus some. The data show 320,000 or so clones, 75% to 90% seen once. Trimming removed 5 bases at V and 0 bases at J, with 16 bases between. Germline-derived CDR1 and CDR2 are MNHEY and SMNVEV (reference sequence). This CDR3 spans 16 amino acids.

This TCR was recovered from a person between 18 and 60 years old who received the Ad26.COV2.S COVID-19 vaccine or a placebo. The sample here was peripheral blood, taken in a trial of Ad26.COV2.S vaccine versus placebo. This sequence joins TRBV27 and TRBJ1-1, with TRBD1 as a possible D gene (6 bases). CDR3 protein: CASSLAVGAMNTEAFF. The CDR3 DNA reads as TGTGCCAGCAGTCTCGCGGTGGGGGCCATGAACACTGAAGCTTTCTTT.